This T cell receptor (beta chain) was found in a study of patients and donors after allogeneic stem cell transplantation. TCRdb called the RT-PCR reads again in MiXCR, with one record for every CDR3 protein. The sample includes 87,000 or so distinct CDR3 sequences, roughly 5.2% of them seen just once. V dropped 10 bases and J dropped 2 bases, with 16 bases sitting between them. There are 14 residues in the CDR3. Germline V gives CDR1 SNHLY, CDR2 FYNNEI. This clonotype was detected a few times. This clonotype was obtained from a human donor who was either an allogeneic HSCT recipient or a stem cell or donor lymphocyte infusion donor (not recorded which). It is not recorded whose cells these are; they may come from a transplant donor. The chain links TRBV2 to TRBJ2-3, with TRBD2 as a possible D gene (6 bases). Sequencing input: blood, either unsorted or a sorted T cell fraction (not recorded which). DNA for the CDR3: TGTGCCACCCAGCTTGGGGGGATCACAGATACGCAGTATTTT. It codes for CATQLGGITDTQYF.